These 20 T cell receptor beta chains were all obtained from the same sample, sequenced in a study of shared clonotypes between healthy human individuals. Some clones are missing from TCRdb's copy, which holds only in-frame ones; the method was immunoSEQ multiplex PCR. The sample yields about 2.4 million clones, 93% seen once. The sample taken for sequencing was naive CD4+ T cells from PBMCs. Subset in this sample: CD45RA+ positively selected. These receptors all come from a man younger than 30 in good health. Some clones in this sample may be carry-over from other donors' samples.

This clone was seen only once. The chain joins TRBV5-1 to TRBJ2-5, with TRBD2 as a possible D gene (6 bases). CDR3 length equals 15 residues. The germline V and J ends were trimmed by 1 base and 2 bases, with 12 bases remaining between them. Germline V CDR1 and CDR2: SGHRS, YFSETQ. The CDR3 loop is CASSLLGGAQETQYF. The CDR3 coding sequence is TGCGCCAGCAGCTTGTTAGGAGGGGCTCAAGAGACCCAGTACTTC. The complete variable domain, with remaining parts taken from reference TRBV5-1 and TRBJ2-5, reads KAGVTQTPRYLIKTRGQQVTLSCSPISGHRSVSWYQQTPGQGLQFLFEYFSETQRNKGNFPGRFSGRQFSNSRSEMNVSTLELGDSALYLCASSLLGGAQETQYFGPGTRLLVL.

The chain has TRBV6-1 and TRBJ2-5; 7 nucleotides agree with TRBD2. Germline CDR1 is MNHNS and CDR2 is SASEGT. The junction had 8 bases not matched to a gene; V was cut back by 3 bases and J by 4 bases. The CDR3 is 15 residues long. The DNA of the CDR3 is TGTGCCAGCAGTGACTTGCGGGCGGGAGTAGAGACCCAGTACTTC. This codes for CASSDLRAGVETQYF.

To note about this clone: Additional DNA sequences in this sample encode the identical CDR3. The chain carries TRBV18 and TRBJ1-4, with TRBD1 identical over 8 bases. After removal of 3 bases from V and 7 bases from J, the junction contained 4 bases not matched to a gene. CDR3 length equals 14 residues. Germline CDR1 is KGHSH and CDR2 is LQKENI. CDR3 loop: CASSPDRESEKLFF. For the CDR3, the DNA is TGTGCCAGCTCACCGGACAGGGAGAGTGAAAAACTGTTTTTT.

V is TRBV11-2 and J is TRBJ2-7; D uncertain. CDR1 and CDR2 from the germline V gene are SGHAT and FQNNGV. V was shortened by 3 bases and J by 6 bases, with 9 bases between the two germline ends. The CDR3 covers 12 residues. The CDR3 region is CASSFQVREQYF. For the CDR3, the DNA is TGTGCCAGCAGCTTTCAGGTCCGCGAGCAGTACTTC. The complete variable domain, with remaining parts taken from reference TRBV11-2 and TRBJ2-7, reads EAGVAQSPRYKIIEKRQSVAFWCNPISGHATLYWYQQILGQGPKLLIQFQNNGVVDDSQLPKDRFSAERLKGVDSTLKIQPAKLEDSAVYLCASSFQVREQYFGPGTRLTVT.

The J gene is TRBJ2-7, the V gene TRBV29-1; TRBD1 might be the D (6 bases). Per the germline V gene, CDR1 is SQVTM and CDR2 is ANQGSEA. The CDR3 is 13 amino acids. The ends were cut back, 0 bases at V and 7 bases at J, with 13 bases in the middle. CDR3 region: CSVEDSQGLEQYF. CDR3 nucleotides: TGCAGCGTTGAAGACAGCCAGGGGTTAGAGCAGTACTTC.

For this clone: Other DNA sequences in the same sample also yield this CDR3. The chain joins TRBV28 to TRBJ2-5; maybe TRBD2 (6 bases). Germline CDR1 reads MDHEN; CDR2 reads SYDVKM. V was cut by 6 bases and J by 5 bases, with 13 bases left in between. The length of the CDR3 is 13 residues. CDR3 residues: CASRSGGSETQYF. The CDR3 DNA is TGTGCCAGCAGGTCCGGGGGATCGGAGACCCAGTACTTC.

The chain has TRBV27 and TRBJ2-5; TRBD1 matches at 11 bases. V trimming: 6 bases; J trimming: 5 bases; junction bases outside the gene matches: 2. This CDR3 region has 13 residues. Germline values: CDR1 MNHEY, CDR2 SMNVEV (reference sequence). CDR3 DNA: TGTGCCAGCAGCCGGGACAGGGGGGAGACCCAGTACTTC. Amino acids: CASSRDRGETQYF.

The CDR3 region is CASSLWELSTEAFF. CDR3 DNA sequence: TGCGCCAGCAGCTTGTGGGAGTTGAGCACTGAAGCTTTCTTT. The rearrangement joins TRBV5-1 to TRBJ1-1, with unresolved D. V was shortened by 1 base and J by 4 bases, with 11 bases between the two germline ends. The CDR3 spans 14 residues. Germline CDR1 and CDR2: SGHRS and YFSETQ.

This chain joins TRBV5-6 and TRBJ1-1; D is perhaps TRBD1 (5 bases). CDR1 and CDR2 from the germline V gene are SGHDT and YYEEEE. V lost 4 bases, J lost 2 bases, and 21 bases lay in between. The CDR3 has 17 amino acids. CDR3 DNA: TGTGCCAGCAGCCCCATCACAGGCCCCGGGACCAACACTGAAGCTTTCTTT. Amino acid sequence: CASSPITGPGTNTEAFF.

The chain uses TRBV6-1 and TRBJ1-2; 8 nucleotides match TRBD1. Per the germline V gene, CDR1 is MNHNS and CDR2 is SASEGT. J was trimmed by 7 bases and V by 2 bases; bases with no gene match: 15. CDR3 length: 17 amino acids. The CDR3 DNA reads TGTGCCAGCAGTGAAATGTTTCAGGGGGCGAAGGGGTCTGGCTACACCTTC. It encodes CASSEMFQGAKGSGYTF.

This clone was counted a single time. The rearrangement joins TRBV9 to TRBJ1-2; 8 bases match TRBD1. CDR1 SGDLS and CDR2 YYNGEE come from the germline V gene. The J segment lost 5 bases and the V segment lost 4 bases, leaving 10 bases of the junction unmatched. This CDR3 spans 15 amino acids. CDR3 DNA: TGTGCCAGCAGCCCGGGACAGGCCGCTTGGTATGGCTACACCTTC. Residues: CASSPGQAAWYGYTF. Supplemented by reference TRBV9 and TRBJ1-2, the full variable domain reads DSGVTQTPKHLITATGQRVTLRCSPRSGDLSVYWYQQSLDQGLQFLIQYYNGEERAKGNILERFSAQQFPDLHSELNLSSLELGDSALYFCASSPGQAAWYGYTFGSGTRLTVV.

The chain combines TRBV6-1 with TRBJ2-1; 9 bases line up with TRBD1. V dropped 6 bases and J dropped 3; count of bases not matched to a gene: 6. CDR3 length: 15 amino acids. Germline-derived CDR1 and CDR2 are MNHNS and SASEGT. CDR3 residues: CASRAGTGFYNEQFF. As DNA, the CDR3 is TGTGCCAGCAGAGCCGGGACAGGGTTCTACAATGAGCAGTTCTTC.

This clone was observed once. The chain is built from TRBV20-1 and TRBJ1-2; no clear D. V was trimmed by 5 bases and J by 3 bases, leaving 7 bases between them. The germline gives CDR1 DFQATT, CDR2 SNEGSKA (reference sequence). The CDR3 loop spans 11 amino acids. The CDR3: CSASWDYGYTF. The CDR3 DNA reads TGCAGTGCTTCCTGGGACTATGGCTACACCTTC.

A word on this clone: Other DNA sequences from this sample encode an identical CDR3 as well. The chain is built from TRBV5-4 and TRBJ1-5; weak D call: TRBD1 (5 bases). The V gene lost 1 base and the J gene lost 5 bases, with 7 bases spanning the gap. Looked up from germline, CDR1 is SGHNT and CDR2 is YYREEE (reference sequence). This CDR3 is built from 13 residues. The CDR3 is CASSLQGDQPQHF. CDR3 nucleotide sequence: TGTGCCAGCAGCTTGCAAGGGGATCAGCCCCAGCATTTT.

The chain uses TRBV7-8 and TRBJ2-1; possibly TRBD2 for D (5 bases). V lost 5 bases, J lost 9 bases, and 14 bases lay in between. Per germline, CDR1 SGHVS and CDR2 FQNEAQ. The CDR3 has 13 residues. CDR3 in DNA: TGTGCCAGCAGCCCCAACGGGGTTGCTGAGCAGTTCTTC. It encodes CASSPNGVAEQFF. Supplemented by reference TRBV7-8 and TRBJ2-1, the full variable domain reads GAGVSQSPRYKVAKRGQDVALRCDPISGHVSLFWYQQALGQGPEFLTYFQNEAQLDKSGLPSDRFFAERPEGSVSTLKIQRTQQEDSAVYLCASSPNGVAEQFFGPGTRLTVL.

In the case of this clone: Other DNA variants within this sample encode the same CDR3. The chain combines TRBV6-5 with TRBJ2-3, with D possibly TRBD2 on 5 matching bases. The CDR3 has 15 residues. CDR1 MNHEY and CDR2 SVGAGI come from the germline V gene. V was trimmed by 2 bases and J by 0 bases, leaving 9 bases between them. CDR3 sequence reads: CASSYGPGSTDTQYF. CDR3 nucleotide sequence: TGTGCCAGCAGTTACGGGCCGGGGAGCACAGATACGCAGTATTTT.

Of note for this clone: Other DNA sequences in the same sample also yield this CDR3. V gene TRBV9 combines with J gene TRBJ1-2; unclear D gene. The CDR3 loop spans 15 amino acids. V lost 0 bases and J 4 bases, leaving 13 bases between the germline ends. The V gene's germline CDR1 is SGDLS and CDR2 YYNGEE. CDR3 nucleotides: TGTGCCAGCAGCGTAGGGCCAGGCGGACCCTATGGCTACACCTTC. Its translation: CASSVGPGGPYGYTF.

The chain combines TRBV28 with TRBJ2-7; weak D call: TRBD1 (6 bases). CDR1 and CDR2 (germline): MDHEN, SYDVKM. The CDR3 is made up of 13 amino acids. With 10 bases removed from V and 4 bases from J, the gap between germline ends came to 17 bases. The CDR3 nucleotides are TGTGCCATCCTCGGGGTTAGGGGGTACGAGCAGTACTTC. Amino acids: CAILGVRGYEQYF. Variable domain in full (rest from reference TRBV28 and TRBJ2-7): DVKVTQSSRYLVKRTGEKVFLECVQDMDHENMFWYRQDPGLGLRLIYFSYDVKMKEKGDIPEGYSVSREKKERFSLILESASTNQTSMYLCAILGVRGYEQYFGPGTRLTVT.

J is TRBJ2-7 and V is TRBV7-9; D unresolved. V lost 5 bases, J lost 4 bases, and 9 bases lay in between. Germline V lookup: CDR1 SEHNR, CDR2 FQNEAQ (reference sequence). The CDR3 sequence is 12 residues long. The CDR3 sequence is CASSTLNYEQYF. CDR3 sequence (DNA): TGTGCCAGCAGCACCCTCAATTACGAGCAGTACTTC. The full variable domain, with the rest looked up from reference TRBV7-9 and TRBJ2-7, is DTGVSQNPRHKITKRGQNVTFRCDPISEHNRLYWYRQTLGQGPEFLTYFQNEAQLEKSRLLSDRFSAERPKGSFSTLEIQRTEQGDSAMYLCASSTLNYEQYFGPGTRLTVT.

The rearrangement links TRBV2 to TRBJ2-7; D is tentatively TRBD1 or TRBD2 (5 bases each). There are 15 residues in the CDR3. The germline V gene encodes CDR1 SNHLY and CDR2 FYNNEI. Deletions cut 5 bases from V and 2 bases from J, with 16 bases between. This CDR3 reads CASSPGPGPPYEQYF. The CDR3 DNA sequence: TGTGCCAGCAGTCCCGGGCCGGGACCTCCCTACGAGCAGTACTTC.